These 27 T cell receptor beta chains originate from one sample sequenced in a study of OX40 agonist ivuxolimab in advanced cancers. Measured with immunoSEQ multiplex PCR; TCRdb has only the in-frame clones, and not every one. Seen here are roughly 61,000 clones, 75% to 90% observed once, and the top ten hold under 0.7%. The sequenced sample was CD4+ or CD8+ T cells sorted from blood, obtained in a trial of the OX40 agonist ivuxolimab. The receptors come from an adult with an advanced solid tumor such as melanoma, head and neck, liver or kidney cancer.

The J gene is TRBJ2-2, the V gene TRBV5-4, with 9 bases fitting TRBD1. In germline, CDR1 is SGHNT, CDR2 YYREEE (reference sequence). J gave up 4 bases and V 2 bases, and 3 bases lay outside the gene matches. The length of the CDR3 is 15 residues. DNA of the CDR3: TGTGCCAGCAGCTTACAGGGGGCGGGCACCGGGGAGCTGTTTTTT. Translating it yields CASSLQGAGTGELFF.

Remarks on this clone: This same CDR3 is encoded by further DNA sequences in the sample. This rearrangement joins TRBV5-6 to TRBJ1-2; D ambiguous. The V gene lost 0 bases and the J gene lost 4 bases, with 13 bases spanning the gap. The germline V gene encodes CDR1 SGHDT and CDR2 YYEEEE. CDR3 length: 15 residues. The CDR3 DNA sequence: TGTGCCAGCAGCTTGGGCACCCCTGAGGGCTATGGCTACACCTTC. Its translation is CASSLGTPEGYGYTF.

The chain has TRBV28 and TRBJ1-4, with D perhaps matching TRBD1 (6 bases). The germline CDR1 and CDR2 sequences are MDHEN and SYDVKM. V was clipped by 3 bases and J by 4 bases, with 9 bases between them. The CDR3 is made up of 14 amino acids. The CDR3 DNA follows: TGTGCCAGCAGTTTGCAGGGGCTTAATGAAAAACTGTTTTTT. It specifies CASSLQGLNEKLFF.

The chain links TRBV5-4 to TRBJ2-7; D call uncertain. Trimming stripped 1 base from V and 0 bases from J, with 5 bases between. The CDR3 is 13 amino acids. From germline, CDR1 is SGHNT and CDR2 YYREEE (reference sequence). CDR3 amino acids: CASSLRDSYEQYF. CDR3 DNA: TGTGCCAGCAGCTTGAGGGACTCCTACGAGCAGTACTTC.

In the case of this clone: The DNA is left out, because the CDR3 cannot be placed on it with certainty; the CDR3 is given as TCRdb lists it. This rearrangement joins TRBV6-6 to TRBJ2-5. Germline CDR1 and CDR2: MNHNY and SVGAGI (reference sequence). Including both end residues, the CDR3 is 15 amino acids long. CDR3: CASSYFGPTQETQYF.

This clone was observed a few times. The genes are TRBV6-5 and TRBJ2-3; D may be TRBD1 (6 bases). From germline, CDR1 is MNHEY and CDR2 SVGAGI. The CDR3 extends over 15 amino acids. V was clipped by 6 bases and J by 0 bases, with 13 bases between them. The CDR3 nucleotides are TGTGCCAGCAGGTACCGGGACACGAGCACAGATACGCAGTATTTT. Residues: CASRYRDTSTDTQYF.

The chain couples TRBV7-2 to TRBJ1-1, with D unclear. The CDR3 consists of 14 residues. CDR1 is SGHTA, CDR2 FQGNSA, per germline. V lost 0 bases and J 4 bases, leaving 9 bases between the germline ends. CDR3 coding DNA: TGTGCCAGCAGCTTAGCGCTGGGTGGCACTGAAGCTTTCTTT. Protein product: CASSLALGGTEAFF.

This chain uses TRBV30 with TRBJ2-3, with 14 bases matching TRBD2. Germline-derived CDR1 and CDR2 are GTSNPN and SVGIG (reference sequence). The CDR3 has 16 residues. J lost 9 bases, V lost 4 bases, and 12 bases had no gene match. CDR3 DNA: TGTGCCTGGACGGGACTAGCGGGGGACGGGTCGGGCACGCAGTATTTT. Amino acid sequence: CAWTGLAGDGSGTQYF.

The chain recombines TRBV11-2 with TRBJ2-7; weak D call: TRBD2 (6 bases). Trimming cost V 0 bases and J 9 bases, with 9 bases left between them. CDR1 and CDR2 (germline): SGHAT, FQNNGV. The CDR3 is 12 residues long. The CDR3, as DNA: TGTGCCAGCAGCTTAGAGGGGGGAAGGCAGTACTTC. Translated, it gives CASSLEGGRQYF.

The chain couples TRBV5-1 to TRBJ1-2, with D possibly matching TRBD1 (6 bases). The V gene lost 0 bases and the J gene lost 0 bases, with 12 bases spanning the gap. From germline, CDR1 is SGHRS and CDR2 YFSETQ. The CDR3 sequence is 16 residues long. Here the CDR3 DNA reads TGCGCCAGCAGCTTGGGGACAGACTTAGCTAACTATGGCTACACCTTC. As protein: CASSLGTDLANYGYTF.

V and J are TRBV10-3 and TRBJ2-7, with D perhaps TRBD2 (8 bases). V was clipped by 10 bases and J by 3 bases, with 16 bases between them. CDR1 and CDR2 (germline): ENHRY, SYGVKD. The CDR3 is made up of 13 amino acids. CDR3 loop: CATGQAGGYEQYF. For the CDR3, the DNA is TGTGCCACCGGACAGGCGGGGGGCTACGAGCAGTACTTC.

This sequence joins TRBV11-2 and TRBJ2-2; unclear D gene. The CDR3 runs 15 residues. CDR1 is SGHAT and CDR2 is FQNNGV in the germline V gene. The ends were cut back, 4 bases at V and 5 bases at J, with 14 bases in the middle. The CDR3 reads CASSYGALGTGELFF. The CDR3 DNA reads as TGTGCCAGCAGCTATGGCGCGTTAGGGACCGGGGAGCTGTTTTTT. Drawing the rest from reference TRBV11-2 and TRBJ2-2, the complete variable domain is EAGVAQSPRYKIIEKRQSVAFWCNPISGHATLYWYQQILGQGPKLLIQFQNNGVVDDSQLPKDRFSAERLKGVDSTLKIQPAKLEDSAVYLCASSYGALGTGELFFGEGSRLTVL.

The chain joins TRBV10-3 to TRBJ2-7, with TRBD1 matching over 8 bases. From germline, CDR1 is ENHRY and CDR2 SYGVKD. The CDR3 sequence is 13 residues long. The J segment lost 3 bases and the V segment lost 2 bases, leaving 0 bases of the junction unmatched. The CDR3 loop is CAISEDRGYEQYF. CDR3 DNA: TGTGCCATCAGTGAGGACAGGGGCTACGAGCAGTACTTC.

The J gene is TRBJ2-3, the V gene TRBV19; 7 bases are shared with TRBD2. Germline CDR1 and CDR2: LNHDA and SQIVND (reference sequence). CDR3 length: 13 residues. V dropped 10 bases and J dropped 1; count of bases not matched to a gene: 5. CDR3 region: CATTSDRTDTQYF. As DNA, the CDR3 is TGTGCCACAACTAGCGACCGCACAGATACGCAGTATTTT.

The V gene is TRBV7-9, the J gene TRBJ1-5; possible D gene TRBD1, 5 bases. Germline loops: CDR1 SEHNR, CDR2 FQNEAQ (reference sequence). Between the trimmed V and J ends, which lost 1 base and 3 bases, there was a span of 10 bases. This CDR3 has 15 residues. CDR3 sequence reads: CASSLDGTHNQPQHF. CDR3 coding DNA: TGTGCCAGCAGCTTAGATGGGACCCACAATCAGCCCCAGCATTTT.

This chain connects TRBV19 to TRBJ2-7, with D perhaps being TRBD1 or TRBD2 (5 bases each). This CDR3 is built from 14 residues. The germline V gene has CDR1 LNHDA and CDR2 SQIVND (reference sequence). Trimming stripped 5 bases from V and 0 bases from J, with 11 bases between. The CDR3 sequence is CASSPGTFSYEQYF. CDR3 DNA: TGTGCCAGTAGTCCCGGGACCTTCTCCTACGAGCAGTACTTC.

V usage is TRBV7-9 and J usage is TRBJ2-1; 9 bases align to TRBD1. J gave up 4 bases and V 5 bases, and 9 bases lay outside the gene matches. This CDR3 region has 16 residues. Germline CDR1 is SEHNR and CDR2 is FQNEAQ (reference sequence). The CDR3 region is CASSKPPGQGYNEQFF. Written as DNA, the CDR3 is TGTGCCAGCAGCAAGCCGCCGGGACAGGGTTACAATGAGCAGTTCTTC.

This chain uses TRBV29-1 with TRBJ2-2, with 7 bases matching TRBD2. The CDR3 runs to 15 residues. The germline CDR1 and CDR2 sequences are SQVTM and ANQGSEA. Germline trimming cut 7 bases from V and 1 base from J; bases unmatched to any gene: 9. CDR3 in amino acids: CSASSGTMNTGELFF. The CDR3 DNA reads TGCAGCGCCTCCTCCGGGACTATGAACACCGGGGAGCTGTTTTTT.

This clone has a single count. The chain employs TRBV19 and TRBJ2-7; 8 positions agree with TRBD1. The CDR3 consists of 16 residues. V lost 2 bases and J lost 5; bases outside the gene matches: 11. Per the germline V gene, CDR1 is LNHDA and CDR2 is SQIVND (reference sequence). The CDR3 here is CASSIPPGGALHEQYF. The CDR3 nucleotides read TGTGCCAGTAGTATACCCCCAGGGGGCGCGTTACACGAGCAGTACTTC.

The chain employs TRBV2 and TRBJ2-7; a weak D match, TRBD1 (5 bases). This CDR3 is 15 amino acids long. Between the trimmed V and J ends, which lost 6 bases and 0 bases, there was a span of 15 bases. Looked up from germline, CDR1 is SNHLY and CDR2 is FYNNEI. CDR3 amino acids: CASRRDRSNSYEQYF. CDR3 DNA sequence: TGTGCCAGCAGACGCGACAGAAGTAACTCCTACGAGCAGTACTTC.

The chain combines TRBV2 with TRBJ2-2; D is ambiguous. This CDR3 has 15 amino acids. Trimming took off 4 bases at V and 1 base at J, with 10 bases between the two ends. Germline V lookup: CDR1 SNHLY, CDR2 FYNNEI. CDR3 in DNA: TGTGCCAGCAGTGGCCTCGGCAGGAACACCGGGGAGCTGTTTTTT. Its protein is CASSGLGRNTGELFF. Filled out from reference TRBV2 and TRBJ2-2, the complete variable domain reads EPEVTQTPSHQVTQMGQEVILRCVPISNHLYFYWYRQILGQKVEFLVSFYNNEISEKSEIFDDQFSVERPDGSNFTLKIRSTKLEDSAMYFCASSGLGRNTGELFFGEGSRLTVL.

The V and J genes are TRBV5-4 and TRBJ2-6; D is possibly TRBD1 (6 bases). Trimming removed 2 bases from V and 0 bases from J, with 9 bases in between. Germline CDR1 reads SGHNT; CDR2 reads YYREEE (reference sequence). CDR3 length equals 16 residues. CDR3 nucleotide sequence: TGTGCCAGCAGCTTTGGACAGACCTCTGGGGCCAACGTCCTGACTTTC. Protein sequence: CASSFGQTSGANVLTF.

The gene calls are TRBV21-1 and TRBJ1-4; TRBD1 is the table's D call, not checked against the DNA. TRBV21-1 corresponds to a pseudogene. This CDR3 has 16 amino acids. Here the CDR3 DNA reads TGTGCCAGCAGCAAAGGAGGGGGCGCACCTAATGAAAAACTGTTTTTT. Its protein is CASSKGGGAPNEKLFF.

This chain uses TRBV14 with TRBJ1-6, with D tentatively TRBD1 (6 bases). There are 18 residues in the CDR3. V shed 4 bases and J shed 0 bases, with 16 bases lying between them. CDR1 and CDR2 from the germline V gene are SGHDN and FVKESK. The CDR3 loop is CASSPRITGSSYNSPLHF. The CDR3, as DNA: TGTGCCAGCAGCCCAAGAATTACAGGGAGCTCCTATAATTCACCCCTCCACTTT. Full variable domain (outside the CDR3, taken from reference TRBV14 and TRBJ1-6): EAGVTQFPSHSVIEKGQTVTLRCDPISGHDNLYWYRRVMGKEIKFLLHFVKESKQDESGMPNNRFLAERTGGTYSTLKVQPAELEDSGVYFCASSPRITGSSYNSPLHFGNGTRLTVT.

V usage is TRBV28 and J usage is TRBJ2-7; D uncertain. The CDR3 extends over 11 amino acids. Germline-derived CDR1 and CDR2 are MDHEN and SYDVKM. The ends were cut back, 3 bases at V and 6 bases at J, with 6 bases in the middle. This chain's CDR3 is CASSFTFEQYF. The DNA for the CDR3 is TGTGCCAGCAGTTTCACGTTCGAGCAGTACTTC.

V and J are TRBV11-2 and TRBJ2-1, with 7 bases that match TRBD1. CDR3 length equals 15 residues. Per the germline V gene, CDR1 is SGHAT and CDR2 is FQNNGV. J gave up 0 bases and V 7 bases, and 6 bases lay outside the gene matches. The CDR3 sequence is CASNRDRSSYNEQFF. The CDR3 nucleotides read TGTGCCAGCAACCGGGACAGAAGCTCCTACAATGAGCAGTTCTTC.

The chain is built from TRBV9 and TRBJ2-7, with TRBD2 matching 10 bases. The CDR3 is 15 residues long. Germline V CDR1 and CDR2: SGDLS, YYNGEE. The V segment lost 4 bases and the J segment 0 bases; nucleotides outside the gene matches: 4. The CDR3 nucleotides are TGTGCCAGCAGCCCTAGGACTAGCGGCTCCTACGAGCAGTACTTC. Protein: CASSPRTSGSYEQYF.